The 19 T cell receptor beta chains below come from one sample, sequenced in a study of long-term antiretroviral therapy in people with HIV. Version v3.0 of the immunoSEQ assay was performed at survey level. The protocol was immunoSEQ multiplex PCR, while the TCRdb copy is restricted to in-frame clones and leaves out a portion. This table holds roughly 32,000 clones, 95% to 98% found once. Sample: unsorted PBMCs, taken 7.6 years after starting antiretroviral therapy. All receptors come from a man aged 25-45 years with HIV.

This clone is a singleton in its sample. The CDR3 DNA reads TGTGCCAGCAGTTGGACGGACCAAGAGACCCAGTACTTC. Translating gives CASSWTDQETQYF. This chain links TRBV9 with TRBJ2-5; D is unclear. V gave up 5 bases and J gave up 0 bases, with 8 bases separating them. Germline assignment: CDR1 SGDLS and CDR2 YYNGEE. CDR3 length: 13 amino acids. The complete variable domain, with remaining parts taken from reference TRBV9 and TRBJ2-5, reads DSGVTQTPKHLITATGQRVTLRCSPRSGDLSVYWYQQSLDQGLQFLIQYYNGEERAKGNILERFSAQQFPDLHSELNLSSLELGDSALYFCASSWTDQETQYFGPGTRLLVL.

The chain combines TRBV5-4 with TRBJ1-2; the D is unclear. This CDR3 is 16 amino acids long. Germline CDR1 and CDR2: SGHNT and YYREEE (reference sequence). V lost 4 bases, J lost 1 base, and 17 bases lay in between. CDR3 protein: CASSQSLGYVNYGYTF. The CDR3 nucleotides are TGTGCCAGCAGCCAATCTCTGGGGTATGTTAACTATGGCTACACCTTC.

This chain connects TRBV30 to TRBJ1-1; 7 positions match TRBD1. Unmatched junction bases numbered 9, after V lost 2 bases and J lost 6 bases. CDR1 and CDR2 (germline): GTSNPN, SVGIG (reference sequence). The CDR3 is 14 amino acids. The CDR3 loop is CAWSPGQAVAEAFF. The DNA of the CDR3 is TGTGCCTGGAGTCCCGGACAGGCGGTCGCTGAAGCTTTCTTT. Full variable domain (remainder filled in from reference TRBV30 and TRBJ1-1): SQTIHQWPATLVQPVGSPLSLECTVEGTSNPNLYWYRQAAGRGLQLLFYSVGIGQISSEVPQNLSASRPQDRQFILSSKKLLLSDSGFYLCAWSPGQAVAEAFFGQGTRLTVV.

This sequence joins TRBV19 and TRBJ1-2; D might be TRBD1 (5 bases). The CDR3 contains 16 residues. CDR1 and CDR2 from the germline V gene are LNHDA and SQIVND (reference sequence). The V end was cut by 4 bases, the J end by 0 bases, with 15 bases between. The CDR3 loop reads CASSSPEMTANYGYTF. The CDR3 nucleotides are TGTGCCAGTAGTAGCCCAGAGATGACAGCTAACTATGGCTACACCTTC.

This chain connects TRBV7-2 to TRBJ2-2, with TRBD1 matching 11 bases. Germline CDR1 reads SGHTA; CDR2 reads FQGNSA. V lost 5 bases to trimming and J lost 9 bases; unmatched junction nucleotides: 11. The CDR3 runs to 16 residues. CDR3 DNA: TGTGCCAGCAGCCGATGGACAGGGGGCACACCGCGGGAGCTGTTTTTT. It yields the protein CASSRWTGGTPRELFF.

The V gene is TRBV4-2, the J gene TRBJ2-7; 7 bases line up with TRBD2. The length of the CDR3 is 16 residues. Germline CDR1 reads LGHNA; CDR2 reads YNFKEQ. Losses at the gene ends were 0 bases for V and 4 bases for J; bases not matched to a gene: 9. The CDR3 spells CASSQDQASGPYEQYF. The CDR3 DNA sequence: TGTGCCAGCAGCCAAGATCAGGCTAGCGGACCGTACGAGCAGTACTTC.

This clone was counted once. V is TRBV19 and J is TRBJ2-2; D is undetermined. V was pared by 1 base and J by 7 bases, with 13 bases between. The CDR3 is 15 residues long. Looked up from germline, CDR1 is LNHDA and CDR2 is SQIVND (reference sequence). The CDR3: CASSIGRSILGELFF. Here the CDR3 DNA reads TGTGCCAGTAGTATAGGGAGATCGATTCTCGGGGAGCTGTTTTTT.

V is TRBV4-3 and J is TRBJ2-7, with 9 bases identical to TRBD1. The germline CDR1 and CDR2 sequences are LGHNA and YSLEER. The V and J ends lost 3 bases and 1 base, in that order; junction bases with no gene match: 7. CDR3 length equals 16 residues. CDR3 in DNA: TGCGCCAGCAGCCAGGAACAGGGGGCCACTTCCTACGAGCAGTACTTC. It specifies CASSQEQGATSYEQYF.

The V gene is TRBV25-1, the J gene TRBJ1-2; the match to TRBD1 covers 7 bases. After removal of 2 bases from V and 2 bases from J, the junction contained 5 bases not matched to a gene. Germline-derived CDR1 and CDR2 are MGHDK and SYGVNS. CDR3 size: 15 residues. This CDR3 reads CASSEPGGSNYGYTF. The CDR3 nucleotides are TGTGCCAGCAGTGAACCAGGGGGGTCGAACTATGGCTACACCTTC.

The chain is built from TRBV4-2 and TRBJ2-7, with 8 bases that match TRBD2. This CDR3 spans 14 amino acids. CDR1 LGHNA and CDR2 YNFKEQ come from the germline V gene. With V trimmed by 1 base and J by 2 bases, 1 base remained unmatched. The CDR3 here is CASSQAGGAYEQYF. For the CDR3, the DNA is TGTGCCAGCAGCCAAGCCGGGGGGGCCTACGAGCAGTACTTC.

V is TRBV20-1 and J is TRBJ1-2; D remains unclear. This CDR3 has 11 residues. The germline V gene has CDR1 DFQATT and CDR2 SNEGSKA (reference sequence). The CDR3 reads CRPPPFYGYTF. The CDR3 coding sequence is TGCAGACCTCCTCCGTTCTATGGCTACACCTTC.

The chain links TRBV6-5 to TRBJ1-2, with 8 bases fitting TRBD1. The CDR3 consists of 11 residues. V shed 6 bases and J 6 bases; nucleotides not matched to a gene: 0. Germline values: CDR1 MNHEY, CDR2 SVGAGI. DNA of the CDR3: TGTGCCAGCAGGACAGGGGATGGCTACACCTTC. Translating gives CASRTGDGYTF.

This chain uses TRBV7-8 with TRBJ2-2; 9 nucleotides line up with TRBD1. J lost 7 bases, V lost 4 bases, and 7 bases had no gene match. Germline values: CDR1 SGHVS, CDR2 FQNEAQ. CDR3 size: 15 residues. CDR3 loop: CASSSSQGARGELFF. The CDR3 nucleotides are TGTGCCAGCAGCTCGTCACAGGGGGCGCGCGGGGAGCTGTTTTTT. The entire variable domain, with the rest obtained from reference TRBV7-8 and TRBJ2-2, is as follows: GAGVSQSPRYKVAKRGQDVALRCDPISGHVSLFWYQQALGQGPEFLTYFQNEAQLDKSGLPSDRFFAERPEGSVSTLKIQRTQQEDSAVYLCASSSSQGARGELFFGEGSRLTVL.

The CDR3 sequence is CASSPGGGGNEQFF. The CDR3 nucleotides read TGTGCCAGCAGCCCGGGGGGGGGCGGAAATGAGCAGTTCTTC. J is TRBJ2-1 and V is TRBV7-3; TRBD2 matches 8 bases. V trimming: 5 bases; J trimming: 7 bases; junction bases outside the gene matches: 7. The germline V gene has CDR1 SGHTA and CDR2 FQGTGA. The CDR3 sequence is 14 residues long.

The V gene is TRBV9, the J gene TRBJ2-6; 9 positions agree with TRBD1. CDR1 SGDLS and CDR2 YYNGEE come from the germline V gene. With 7 bases clipped from V and 12 bases from J, the junction kept 20 bases outside the gene matches. There are 17 residues in the CDR3. The DNA of the CDR3 is TGTGCCAGCGGAAGGGTCACAGGGGGCCCTGAGGGAGCCGTCCTGACTTTC. Protein product: CASGRVTGGPEGAVLTF.

This clone has more than one count but fewer than ten. This chain links TRBV7-2 with TRBJ1-4; the match to TRBD1 covers 9 bases. This CDR3 is built from 15 residues. Germline V gene data show CDR1 as SGHTA and CDR2 as FQGNSA. Trimming at V came to 3 bases and at J to 3 bases, leaving 2 bases not matched to a gene. CDR3 in amino acids: CASSFNRGPNEKLFF. The CDR3 DNA is TGTGCCAGCAGCTTTAACAGGGGGCCTAATGAAAAACTGTTTTTT.

V usage is TRBV6-5 and J usage is TRBJ2-7; 8 bases match TRBD1. The germline V gene has CDR1 MNHEY and CDR2 SVGAGI. This CDR3 spans 14 amino acids. Trimming took 5 bases from V and 3 from J; bases not matched to a gene: 6. The CDR3 region is CASSTDRGIYEQYF. The CDR3, as DNA: TGTGCCAGCAGTACCGACAGGGGAATCTACGAGCAGTACTTC.

The gene calls are TRBV4-3 and TRBJ2-1; D is perhaps TRBD2 (6 bases). The CDR3 runs 16 residues. Germline-derived CDR1 and CDR2 are LGHNA and YSLEER. V dropped 1 base and J dropped 7 bases, with 17 bases sitting between them. The CDR3 protein is CASSQGLARDGNEQFF. In DNA, the CDR3 is TGCGCCAGCAGCCAAGGTTTGGCGCGGGATGGGAATGAGCAGTTCTTC.

V gene TRBV6-5 combines with J gene TRBJ1-5; maybe TRBD1 (5 bases). Trimming cost V 8 bases and J 0 bases, with 14 bases left between them. CDR3 size: 15 residues. The germline CDR1 and CDR2 sequences are MNHEY and SVGAGI. CDR3 sequence reads: CASGSGFGSNQPQHF. CDR3 DNA: TGTGCCAGCGGGTCAGGGTTCGGTAGCAATCAGCCCCAGCATTTT.